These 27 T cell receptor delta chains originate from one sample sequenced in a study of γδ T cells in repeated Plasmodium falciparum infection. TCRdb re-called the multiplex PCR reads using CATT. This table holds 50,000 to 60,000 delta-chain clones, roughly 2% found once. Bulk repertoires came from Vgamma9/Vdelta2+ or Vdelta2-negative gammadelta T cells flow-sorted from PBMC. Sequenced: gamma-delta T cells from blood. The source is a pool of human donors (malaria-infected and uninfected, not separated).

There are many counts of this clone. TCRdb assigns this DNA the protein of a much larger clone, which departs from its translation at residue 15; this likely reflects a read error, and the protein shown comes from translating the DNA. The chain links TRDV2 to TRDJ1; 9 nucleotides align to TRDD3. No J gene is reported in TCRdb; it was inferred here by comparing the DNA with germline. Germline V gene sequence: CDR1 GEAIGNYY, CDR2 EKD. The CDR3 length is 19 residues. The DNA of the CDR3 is TGTGCCTGTGACACCTTCCCGGCTCTGGGGGATCCTTTCACCGAGAAACTCATCTTT. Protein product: CACDTFPALGDPFTEKLIF.

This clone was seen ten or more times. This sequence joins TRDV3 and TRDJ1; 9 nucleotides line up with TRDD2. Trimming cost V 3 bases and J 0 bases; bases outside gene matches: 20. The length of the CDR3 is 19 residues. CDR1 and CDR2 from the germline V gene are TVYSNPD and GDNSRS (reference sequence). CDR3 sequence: CALAFLRLTGPKYTDKLIF. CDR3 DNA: TGTGCCTTGGCCTTCCTACGCCTAACTGGTCCGAAATACACCGATAAACTCATCTTT.

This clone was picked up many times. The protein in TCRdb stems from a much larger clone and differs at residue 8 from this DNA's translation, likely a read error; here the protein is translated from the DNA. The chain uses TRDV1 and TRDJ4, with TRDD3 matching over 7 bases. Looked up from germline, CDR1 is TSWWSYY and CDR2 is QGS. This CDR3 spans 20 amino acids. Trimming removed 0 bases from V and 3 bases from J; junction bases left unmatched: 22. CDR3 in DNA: TGTGCTCTTGGGGAACTAAGAGTCTACCTAGGATACGCTAGTAGGGGACCCCTGATCTTT. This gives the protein CALGELRVYLGYASRGPLIF.

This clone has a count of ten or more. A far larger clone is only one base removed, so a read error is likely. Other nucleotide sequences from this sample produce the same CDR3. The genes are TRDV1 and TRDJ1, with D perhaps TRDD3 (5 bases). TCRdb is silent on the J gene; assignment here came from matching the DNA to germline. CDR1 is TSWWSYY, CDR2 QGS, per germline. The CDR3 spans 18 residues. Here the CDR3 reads CALGGRWVPNPYTDKLIF. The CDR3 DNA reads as TGTGCTCTTGGGGGGCGCTGGGTCCCAAACCCGTACACCGACAAACTCATCTTT.

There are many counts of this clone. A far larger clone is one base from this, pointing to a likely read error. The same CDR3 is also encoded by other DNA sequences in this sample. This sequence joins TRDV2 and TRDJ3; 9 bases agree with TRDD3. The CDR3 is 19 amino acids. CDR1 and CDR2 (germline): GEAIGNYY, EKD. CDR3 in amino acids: CACDSVGDRSSWDTRQMFF. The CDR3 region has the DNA TGTGCTTGTGACTCCGTGGGGGATAGGAGCTCCTGGGACACCCGACAGATGTTTTTC.

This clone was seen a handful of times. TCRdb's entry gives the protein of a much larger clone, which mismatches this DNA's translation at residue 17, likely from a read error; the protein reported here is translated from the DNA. Here the CDR3 reads CALGDLTFLVVGGDSLAPDLLGTDKLIF. In nucleotides, the CDR3 is TGTGCTCTTGGGGACCTAACTTTCCTAGTTGTAGGGGGGGACTCGCTTGCACCGGATCTCCTGGGGACCGATAAACTCATCTTT. The V and J genes are TRDV1 and TRDJ1; D may be TRDD2 or TRDD3 (6 bases each). Assignment of the J gene here rests on matching the DNA to germline, because TCRdb gives none. Trimming left V 3 bases short and J 2 bases short, with 52 bases between. The CDR3 has 28 amino acids. Germline-derived CDR1 and CDR2 are TSWWSYY and QGS.

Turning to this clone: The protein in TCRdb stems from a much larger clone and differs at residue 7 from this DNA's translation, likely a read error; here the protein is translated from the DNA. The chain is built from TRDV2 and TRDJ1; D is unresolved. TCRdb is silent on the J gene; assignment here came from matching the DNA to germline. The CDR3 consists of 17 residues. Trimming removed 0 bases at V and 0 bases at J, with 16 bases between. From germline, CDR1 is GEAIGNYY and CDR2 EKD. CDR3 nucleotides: TGTGCCTGTGACACCGTCGGTAAAGGTACACACACCGATAAACTCATCTTT. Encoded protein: CACDTVGKGTHTDKLIF.

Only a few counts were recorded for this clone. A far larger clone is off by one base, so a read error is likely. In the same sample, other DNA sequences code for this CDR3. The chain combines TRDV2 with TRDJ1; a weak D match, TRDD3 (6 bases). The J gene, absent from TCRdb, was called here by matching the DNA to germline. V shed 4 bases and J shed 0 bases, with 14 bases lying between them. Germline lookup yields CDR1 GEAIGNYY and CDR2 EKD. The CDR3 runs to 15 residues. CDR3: CACDSLGMNTDKLIF. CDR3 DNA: TGTGCCTGTGATTCATTGGGGATGAACACCGATAAACTCATCTTT.

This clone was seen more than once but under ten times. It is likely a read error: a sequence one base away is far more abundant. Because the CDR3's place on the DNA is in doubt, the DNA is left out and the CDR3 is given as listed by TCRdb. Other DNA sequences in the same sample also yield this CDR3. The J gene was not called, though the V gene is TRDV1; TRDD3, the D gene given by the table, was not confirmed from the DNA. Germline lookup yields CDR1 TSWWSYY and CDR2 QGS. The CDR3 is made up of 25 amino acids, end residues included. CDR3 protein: CALGAVVSYVCTGGYASILADKLIF.

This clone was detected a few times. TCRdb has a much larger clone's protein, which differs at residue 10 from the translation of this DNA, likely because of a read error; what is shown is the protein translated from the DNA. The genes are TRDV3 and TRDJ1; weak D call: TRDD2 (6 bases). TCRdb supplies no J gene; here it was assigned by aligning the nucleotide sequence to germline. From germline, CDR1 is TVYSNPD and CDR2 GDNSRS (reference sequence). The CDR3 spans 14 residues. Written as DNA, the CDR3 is TGTGCCTTTGCCTTCCCCCCTAACACCGGTAAACTCATCTTT. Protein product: CAFAFPPNTGKLIF.

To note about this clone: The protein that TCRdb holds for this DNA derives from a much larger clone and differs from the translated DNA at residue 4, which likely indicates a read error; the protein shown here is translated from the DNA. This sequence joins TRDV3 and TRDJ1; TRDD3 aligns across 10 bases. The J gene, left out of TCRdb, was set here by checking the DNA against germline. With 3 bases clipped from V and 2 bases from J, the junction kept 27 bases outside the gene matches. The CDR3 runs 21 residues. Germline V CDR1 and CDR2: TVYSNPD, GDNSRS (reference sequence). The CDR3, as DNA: TGTGCCTTAGTTTGGCCTTCCTCCCCGTACTGGGGGATCCTTCCTACCGATAAACTCATCTTT. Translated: CALVWPSSPYWGILPTDKLIF.

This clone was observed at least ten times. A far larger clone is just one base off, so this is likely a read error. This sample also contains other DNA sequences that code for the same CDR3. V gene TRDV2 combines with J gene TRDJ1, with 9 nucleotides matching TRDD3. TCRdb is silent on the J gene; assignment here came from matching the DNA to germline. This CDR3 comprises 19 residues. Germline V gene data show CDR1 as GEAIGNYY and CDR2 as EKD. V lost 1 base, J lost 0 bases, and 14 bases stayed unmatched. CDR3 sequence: CACDTGNLYWGTDTDKLIF. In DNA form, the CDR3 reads TGTGCCTGTGACACTGGTAACCTCTACTGGGGGACCGACACCGATAAACTCATCTTT.

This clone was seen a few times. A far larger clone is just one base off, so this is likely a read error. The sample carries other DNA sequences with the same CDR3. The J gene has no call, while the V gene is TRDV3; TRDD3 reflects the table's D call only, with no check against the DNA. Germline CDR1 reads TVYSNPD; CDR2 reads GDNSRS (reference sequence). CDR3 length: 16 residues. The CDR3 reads CAFGPLPKGSTDKLIF. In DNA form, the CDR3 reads TGTGCCTTTGGCCCCCTTCCTAAGGGGTCCACCGATAAGCTCATCTTT.

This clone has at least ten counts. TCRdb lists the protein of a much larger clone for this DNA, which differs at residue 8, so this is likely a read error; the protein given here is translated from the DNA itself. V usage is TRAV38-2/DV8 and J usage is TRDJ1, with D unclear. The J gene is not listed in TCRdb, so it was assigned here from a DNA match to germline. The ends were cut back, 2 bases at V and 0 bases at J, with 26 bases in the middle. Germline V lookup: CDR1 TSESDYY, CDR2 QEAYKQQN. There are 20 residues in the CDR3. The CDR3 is CAYRRVSLSEGPRYTDKLIF. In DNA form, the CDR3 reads TGTGCTTATAGGAGGGTTTCCCTCTCCGAAGGCCCTCGGTACACCGATAAACTCATCTTT.

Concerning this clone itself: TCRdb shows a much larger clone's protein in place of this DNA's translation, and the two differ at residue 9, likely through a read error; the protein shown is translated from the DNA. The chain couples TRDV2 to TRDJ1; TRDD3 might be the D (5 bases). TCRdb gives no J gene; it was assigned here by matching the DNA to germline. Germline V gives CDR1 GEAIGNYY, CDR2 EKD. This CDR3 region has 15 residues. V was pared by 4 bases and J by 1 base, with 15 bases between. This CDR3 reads CACERRGAVTDKLIF. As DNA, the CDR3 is TGTGCCTGTGAGCGGCGGGGGGCCGTCACCGATAAACTCATCTTT.

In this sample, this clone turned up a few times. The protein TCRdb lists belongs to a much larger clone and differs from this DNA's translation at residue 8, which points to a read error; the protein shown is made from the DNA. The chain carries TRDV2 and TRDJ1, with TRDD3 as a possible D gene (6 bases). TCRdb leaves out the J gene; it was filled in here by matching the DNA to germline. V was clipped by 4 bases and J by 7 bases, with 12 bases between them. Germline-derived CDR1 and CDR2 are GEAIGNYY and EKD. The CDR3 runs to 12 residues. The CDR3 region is CACEGYPVKLIF. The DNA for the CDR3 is TGTGCCTGTGAGGGATATCCCGTTAAACTCATCTTT.

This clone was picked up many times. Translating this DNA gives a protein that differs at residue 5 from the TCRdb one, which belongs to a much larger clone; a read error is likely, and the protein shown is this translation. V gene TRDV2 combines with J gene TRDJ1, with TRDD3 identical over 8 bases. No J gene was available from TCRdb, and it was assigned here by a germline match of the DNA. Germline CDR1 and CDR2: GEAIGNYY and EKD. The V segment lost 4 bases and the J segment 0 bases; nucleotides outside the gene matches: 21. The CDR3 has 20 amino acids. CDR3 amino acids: CACDRVPPSGGPDYTDKLIF. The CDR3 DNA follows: TGTGCCTGTGATAGAGTGCCCCCCTCTGGGGGACCCGACTACACCGATAAACTCATCTTT.

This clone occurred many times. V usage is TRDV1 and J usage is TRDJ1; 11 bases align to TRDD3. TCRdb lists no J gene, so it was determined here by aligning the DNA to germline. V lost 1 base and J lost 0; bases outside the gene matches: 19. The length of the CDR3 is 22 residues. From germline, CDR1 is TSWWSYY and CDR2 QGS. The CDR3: CALGEPVPYAIWGILYTDKLIF. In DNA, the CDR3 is TGTGCTCTTGGGGAACCTGTTCCCTACGCGATCTGGGGGATACTCTACACCGATAAACTCATCTTT.

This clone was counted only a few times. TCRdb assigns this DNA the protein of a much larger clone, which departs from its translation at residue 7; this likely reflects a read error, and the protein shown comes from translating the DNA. CDR3 in amino acids: CALGELMTATDKLIF. CDR3 nucleotide sequence: TGTGCTCTTGGGGAACTGATGACCGCCACCGATAAACTCATCTTT. This rearrangement joins TRDV1 to TRDJ1, with D unresolved. Here the J gene was assigned by germline matching of the DNA, as TCRdb has none. From germline, CDR1 is TSWWSYY and CDR2 QGS. V shed 0 bases and J shed 1 base, with 9 bases lying between them. This CDR3 has 15 residues.

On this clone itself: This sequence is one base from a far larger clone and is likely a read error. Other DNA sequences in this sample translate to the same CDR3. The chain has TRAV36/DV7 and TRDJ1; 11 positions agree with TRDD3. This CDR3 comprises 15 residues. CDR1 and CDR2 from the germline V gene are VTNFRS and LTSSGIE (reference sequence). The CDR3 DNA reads TGTGCCGCGCCTTCAGGCTGGGGGATACCCGATAAACTCATCTTT. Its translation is CAAPSGWGIPDKLIF. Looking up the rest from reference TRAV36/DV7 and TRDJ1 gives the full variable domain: EDKVVQSPLSLVVHEGDTVTLNCSYEVTNFRSLLWYKQEKKAPTFLFMLTSSGIEKKSGRLSSILDKKELSSILNITATQTGDSAIYLCAAPSGWGIPDKLIFGKGTRVTVEP.

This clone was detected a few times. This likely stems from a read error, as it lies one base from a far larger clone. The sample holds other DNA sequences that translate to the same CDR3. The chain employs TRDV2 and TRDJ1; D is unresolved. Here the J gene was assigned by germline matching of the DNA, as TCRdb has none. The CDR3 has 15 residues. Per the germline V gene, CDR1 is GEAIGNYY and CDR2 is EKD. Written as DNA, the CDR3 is TGCGCCTGTGACCCTCACCCCCAGTACACCGATAAACTCATCTTT. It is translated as CACDPHPQYTDKLIF.

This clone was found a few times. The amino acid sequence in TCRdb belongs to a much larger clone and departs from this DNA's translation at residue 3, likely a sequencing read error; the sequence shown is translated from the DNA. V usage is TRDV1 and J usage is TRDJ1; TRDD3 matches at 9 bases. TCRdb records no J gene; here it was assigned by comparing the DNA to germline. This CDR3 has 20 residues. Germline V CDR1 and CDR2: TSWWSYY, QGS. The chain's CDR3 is CAFGGARPYWGTGRGDKLIF. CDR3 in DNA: TGTGCTTTTGGGGGGGCAAGACCGTACTGGGGGACGGGCCGTGGCGATAAACTCATCTTT.

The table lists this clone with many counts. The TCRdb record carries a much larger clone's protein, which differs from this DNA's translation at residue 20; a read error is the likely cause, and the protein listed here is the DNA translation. CDR3 sequence reads: CALGAMAFLHFTGGPALTARLFF. Written as DNA, the CDR3 is TGTGCTCTTGGGGCGATGGCCTTCCTCCATTTCACTGGGGGTCCCGCTTTGACAGCACGACTCTTCTTT. The V gene is TRDV1, the J gene TRDJ2, with D tentatively TRDD3 (8 bases). No J segment appears in TCRdb, so it was assigned here by matching the sequence to germline. The CDR3 is 23 amino acids. CDR1 is TSWWSYY, CDR2 QGS, per germline.

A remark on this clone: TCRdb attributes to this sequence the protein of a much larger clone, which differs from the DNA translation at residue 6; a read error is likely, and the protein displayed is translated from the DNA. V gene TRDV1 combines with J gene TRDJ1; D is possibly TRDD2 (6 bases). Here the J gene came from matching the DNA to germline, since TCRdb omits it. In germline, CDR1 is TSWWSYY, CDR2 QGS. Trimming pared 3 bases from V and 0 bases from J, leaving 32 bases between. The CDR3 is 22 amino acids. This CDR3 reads CALGDVPSSLIHLIQYTDKLIF. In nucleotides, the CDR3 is TGTGCTCTTGGGGACGTCCCTTCTTCCTTAATCCACCTGATCCAGTACACCGATAAACTCATCTTT.

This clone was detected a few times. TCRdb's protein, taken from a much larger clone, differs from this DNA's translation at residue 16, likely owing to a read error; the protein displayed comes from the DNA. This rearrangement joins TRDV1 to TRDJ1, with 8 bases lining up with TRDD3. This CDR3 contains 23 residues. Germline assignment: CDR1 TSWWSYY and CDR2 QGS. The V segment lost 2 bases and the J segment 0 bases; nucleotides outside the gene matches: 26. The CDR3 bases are TGTGCTCTTGGGGAATTGCTTCCCGCGCGAGGGAGAGGGGGGATAGGCGACACCGATAAACTCATCTTT. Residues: CALGELLPARGRGGIGDTDKLIF.

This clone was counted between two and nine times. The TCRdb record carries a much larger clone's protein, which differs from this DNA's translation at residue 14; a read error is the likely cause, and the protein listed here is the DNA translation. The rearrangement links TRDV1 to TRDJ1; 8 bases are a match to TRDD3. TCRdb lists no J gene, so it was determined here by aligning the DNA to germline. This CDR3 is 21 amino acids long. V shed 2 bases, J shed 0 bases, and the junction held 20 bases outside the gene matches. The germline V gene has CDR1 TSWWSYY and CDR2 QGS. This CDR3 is CALGEGILSRLGVVYTDKLIF. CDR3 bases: TGTGCTCTTGGGGAAGGGATCCTAAGTCGACTGGGGGTCGTGTACACCGATAAACTCATCTTT.

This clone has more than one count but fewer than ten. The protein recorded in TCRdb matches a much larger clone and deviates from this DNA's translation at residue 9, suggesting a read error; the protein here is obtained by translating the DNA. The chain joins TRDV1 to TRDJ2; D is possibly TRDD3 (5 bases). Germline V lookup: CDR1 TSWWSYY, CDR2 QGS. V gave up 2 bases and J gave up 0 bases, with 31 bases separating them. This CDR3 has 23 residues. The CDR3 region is CALGEKPLEFWVRGSALTAQLFF. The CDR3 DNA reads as TGTGCTCTTGGGGAAAAACCTCTGGAGTTCTGGGTGAGGGGTAGTGCTTTGACAGCACAACTCTTCTTT.